This TCR beta chain was captured by sequencing in a study of vaccination and CD4 T cells after COVID-19. Background on the study: Post-COVID samples were collected a median approximately 97 days following diagnosis, spanning 35 to 161. SARS-CoV-2, HCoV-NL63, HCoV-OC43 and HCoV-229E supplied the overlapping spike peptides used to stimulate cells.

This clonotype has only a few counts. Its antigen remains unidentified. Scientists ran DNA taken from cultured CD4+ T cells through the Oncomine TCR Beta short-read assay for sequencing. TCRdb ran MiXCR on the PCR reads and lists one entry per CDR3 protein. The profile shows fewer than 15,000 distinct CDR3 sequences, 40% to 50% of them singletons. Treatment here: roughly 10-day PBMC culture with coronavirus spike peptide pools or control peptides (ViraFEST assay). Study conclusions and caveats: For convalescent patients, a median 86.3% of reactive clones surfaced exclusively after vaccination. Median SARS-CoV-2-reactive clonotype numbers went up from roughly 21 to 40, but not significantly.

The clonotype was recovered from a human donor who had recovered from COVID-19. Material: CD4+ T cells from blood, cultured in vitro.

The CDR3 bases are TGCAGTGCTATTTTCTCTAGCGGGAGTCGGGAGACCCAGTACTTC. The encoded protein is CSAIFSSGSRETQYF. The V call is TRBV20-1, the J call TRBJ2-5, with 10 bases fitting TRBD2. The CDR3 covers 15 residues. Germline trimming cut 4 bases from V and 5 bases from J; bases unmatched to any gene: 10. Germline loops: CDR1 DFQATT, CDR2 SNEGSKA (reference sequence).